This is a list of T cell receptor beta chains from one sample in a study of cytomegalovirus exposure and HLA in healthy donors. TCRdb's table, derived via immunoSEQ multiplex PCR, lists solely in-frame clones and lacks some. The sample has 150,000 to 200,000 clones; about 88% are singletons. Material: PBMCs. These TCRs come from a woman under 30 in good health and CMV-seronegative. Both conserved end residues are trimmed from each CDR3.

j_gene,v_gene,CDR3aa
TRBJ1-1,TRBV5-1,ASSPTGVDTEAF
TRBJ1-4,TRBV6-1,ASSEAGQGDEKLF
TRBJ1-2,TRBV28,ASSAGGTGEAYGYT
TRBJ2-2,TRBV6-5,ASKVAGLNTGELF
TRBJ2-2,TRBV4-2,ASSQGQIWTSGRPYTGELF
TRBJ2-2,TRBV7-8,ASSLAGGELF
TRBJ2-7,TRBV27,ASSLLTGTPYEQY
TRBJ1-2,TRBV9,ASSVEGWNGYT
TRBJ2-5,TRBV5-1,ASSLPTGRGGPGETQY
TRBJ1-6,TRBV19,ASRRAVDSPLH
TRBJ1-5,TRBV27,ASSLGTGGNQPQH
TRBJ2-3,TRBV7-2,ASTSGGGDTQY
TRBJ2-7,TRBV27,ASGTADRVPYEQY
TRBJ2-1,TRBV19,ASSIRGAGKREQF
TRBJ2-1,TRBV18,ASSPLGTSGIAPGEQF
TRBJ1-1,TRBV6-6,ASSSRTGLNTEAF
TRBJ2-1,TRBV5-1,ASSLAGGTPPLGSYNEQF
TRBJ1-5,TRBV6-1,ASESGFQPQH
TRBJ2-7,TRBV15,ATSRGGDEQY
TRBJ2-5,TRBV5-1,ASSTGQALGVETQY
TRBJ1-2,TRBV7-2,ASSSTGGGHGYT
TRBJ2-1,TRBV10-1,ASKNHGLQF
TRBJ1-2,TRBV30,AWNRQGASTNYGYT
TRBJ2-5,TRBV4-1,ASSQVVGGRTETQY
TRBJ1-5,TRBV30,AWSGYSQPQH
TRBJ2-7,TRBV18,ASSPPLAGENYEQY
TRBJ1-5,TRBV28,ASRTPGQGAQPQH
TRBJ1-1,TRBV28,ASLQGWFTEAF